This TCR beta chain is from a study of shared clonotypes between healthy human individuals. Study-wide context: The cohort had a couple of women and a few men, ages 18 to 49. Three plates each covered CD4 naive and memory; CD8 naive two, CD8 memory one. Notes on the study in general: Among donors, sharing of clonotypes was expected to be affected by sequencing depth. Naive subsets generally exceeded memory subsets in estimated richness.

Naive CD8 cells lacked CD45RO, underwent positive selection for CCR7 and left out terminally differentiated effector memory CD45RA+ cells. Regarding this clone: The target antigen is unknown.

Sequencing used immunoSEQ multiplex PCR; TCRdb keeps in-frame clones, though not all of them. The table records some 740,000 clones, about 91% of them present only once. Germline CDR1 is SQVTM and CDR2 is ANQGSEA. Deletions cut 3 bases from V and 3 bases from J, with 14 bases between. This CDR3 is built from 14 residues. The rearrangement links TRBV29-1 to TRBJ1-2; TRBD1 might be the D (5 bases). Source material: naive CD8+ T cells sorted from blood. The receptor's source is a man under 40 in good health. This CDR3 reads CSVDWGEGDYGYTF. CDR3 in DNA: TGCAGCGTTGATTGGGGTGAAGGGGACTATGGCTACACCTTC.